This record concerns one T cell receptor (beta chain) sequence. The CDR3 is made up of 17 amino acids. Germline V gene lookup returns CDR1 WNHNN and CDR2 SYGVQD (reference sequence). V lost 6 bases to trimming and J lost 2 bases, with 21 bases between them. These data come from a study of blood T cell repertoires in COVID-19. Study-wide background: The study drew acute and convalescent COVID-19 samples from the United States, Italy and Spain.

TCRdb's table, derived via immunoSEQ multiplex PCR, lists solely in-frame clones and lacks some. The repertoire holds 200,000 to 300,000 clones, approximately 83% seen once, with roughly a tenth in the top ten. Sample: peripheral blood. This chain connects TRBV10-1 to TRBJ2-3; TRBD1 is a possible D gene (6 bases). This receptor was identified in a woman aged 80 or over with acute or convalescent COVID-19. This CDR3 is CASRPAPGQGPTDTQYF. The CDR3, as DNA: TGCGCCAGCAGACCCGCCCCGGGGCAGGGGCCCACAGATACGCAGTATTTT.